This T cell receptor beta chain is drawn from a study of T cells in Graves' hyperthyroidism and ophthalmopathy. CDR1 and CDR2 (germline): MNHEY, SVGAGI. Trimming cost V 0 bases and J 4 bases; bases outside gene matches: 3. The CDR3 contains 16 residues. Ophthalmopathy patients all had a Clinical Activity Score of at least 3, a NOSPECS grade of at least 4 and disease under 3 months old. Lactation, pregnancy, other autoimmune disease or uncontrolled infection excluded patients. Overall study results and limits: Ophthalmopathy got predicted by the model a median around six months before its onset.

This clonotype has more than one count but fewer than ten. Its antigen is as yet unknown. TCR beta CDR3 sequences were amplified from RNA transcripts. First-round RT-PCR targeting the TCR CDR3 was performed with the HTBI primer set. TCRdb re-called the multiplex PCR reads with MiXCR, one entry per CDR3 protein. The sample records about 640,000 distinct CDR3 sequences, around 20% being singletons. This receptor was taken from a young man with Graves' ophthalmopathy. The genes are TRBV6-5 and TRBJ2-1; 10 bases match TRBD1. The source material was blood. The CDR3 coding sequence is TGTGCCAGCAGTTACTCGACAGGGGGCTCATACAATGAGCAGTTCTTC. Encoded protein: CASSYSTGGSYNEQFF.